One and the same sample provided the 23 T cell receptor beta chains below, sequenced in a study of blood T cells in healthy people across ages. PCR was performed a second time for roughly 7 to 12 cycles using a sample-barcoded 5' primer and a J-beta primer mix. TCRdb reanalysed the 5' RACE reads using MiXCR and keeps one entry per CDR3 protein. The table includes about a million distinct CDR3 sequences, roughly 50% detected once. The sample consisted of blood. All receptors derive from a man aged 30-40 years in good health.

CDR3 in DNA: TGCGCCAGCAGCCGGGGGACTAGCGGGCGGAACACCGGGGAGCTGTTTTTT. This gives the protein CASSRGTSGRNTGELFF. The V call is TRBV4-3, the J call TRBJ2-2; 12 bases fit TRBD2. With 4 bases clipped from V and 1 base from J, the junction kept 4 bases outside the gene matches. Germline V CDR1 and CDR2: LGHNA, YSLEER. CDR3 size: 17 residues.

The genes are TRBV6-2 or TRBV6-3 and TRBJ2-7, with 7 bases that match TRBD2. V lost 8 bases, J lost 4 bases, and 8 bases stayed unmatched. The CDR3 consists of 13 residues. The V gene's germline CDR1 is MNHEY and CDR2 SVGEGT. In nucleotides, the CDR3 is TGTGCCAGCGGAGAACTAGCGAATTACGAGCAGTACTTC. This gives the protein CASGELANYEQYF.

The rearrangement links TRBV28 to TRBJ1-2; maybe TRBD1 (5 bases). Germline V gene lookup returns CDR1 MDHEN and CDR2 SYDVKM. The CDR3 length is 13 residues. Trimming pared 6 bases from V and 5 bases from J, leaving 13 bases between. The CDR3 sequence is CASSPQVSYGYTF. CDR3 nucleotides: TGTGCCAGCAGCCCACAGGTTTCTTATGGCTACACCTTC.

This clonotype was found many times. The CDR3 nucleotides read TGTGCCAGCGGCACTGTTGAGCAGTTCTTC. Translating gives CASGTVEQFF. The V call is TRBV27, the J call TRBJ2-1; no clear D gene. Germline V gives CDR1 MNHEY, CDR2 SMNVEV (reference sequence). V dropped 8 bases and J dropped 9 bases, with 8 bases sitting between them. The CDR3 is made up of 10 amino acids.

In its sample, this clonotype was seen a few times. This chain joins TRBV4-2 and TRBJ1-4, with 7 positions matching TRBD1. V lost 4 bases and J lost 4; bases outside the gene matches: 15. The CDR3 contains 18 residues. CDR1 and CDR2 (germline): LGHNA, YNFKEQ. The CDR3 sequence: CASSPELATGLSNEKLFF. DNA for the CDR3: TGTGCCAGCAGCCCCGAACTCGCGACAGGGTTGAGTAATGAAAAACTGTTTTTT.

This clonotype has just a few counts. V and J are TRBV9 and TRBJ2-1; perhaps TRBD2 as D (6 bases). V lost 7 bases and J lost 8, with 19 bases in between. CDR1 and CDR2 from the germline V gene are SGDLS and YYNGEE. This CDR3 is built from 14 residues. CDR3 nucleotides: TGTGCCAGCTCCGACGGGGGAAGTGGGCATGAGCAGTTCTTC. Encoded protein: CASSDGGSGHEQFF.

The rearrangement links TRBV20-1 to TRBJ1-6; 7 positions match TRBD1. The V gene end was trimmed by 5 bases and the J gene end by 0 bases; junction bases not matched to a gene: 4. Germline values: CDR1 DFQATT, CDR2 SNEGSKA (reference sequence). The CDR3 length is 15 residues. CDR3 nucleotide sequence: TGCAGTGCTTTACAGGGGAGCTCCTATAATTCACCCCTCCACTTT. It codes for CSALQGSSYNSPLHF.

This sequence joins TRBV6-1 and TRBJ2-3; D is ambiguous. The V gene lost 6 bases and the J gene lost 2 bases, with 15 bases spanning the gap. The V gene's germline CDR1 is MNHNS and CDR2 SASEGT. The length of the CDR3 is 15 residues. CDR3 in DNA: TGTGCCAGCAGCGAAAGGACGGCCGCCACAGATACGCAGTATTTT. Translation gives CASSERTAATDTQYF.

V is TRBV7-8 and J is TRBJ2-6; possible D gene TRBD2, 5 bases. The V end was cut by 5 bases, the J end by 3 bases, with 11 bases between. Germline V lookup: CDR1 SGHVS, CDR2 FQNEAQ. The CDR3 consists of 15 residues. The CDR3 region has the DNA TGTGCCAGCAGCCCCACAGACTATGGGGCCAACGTCCTGACTTTC. Translating gives CASSPTDYGANVLTF.

The table lists this clonotype with a few counts. The chain joins TRBV20-1 to TRBJ2-3; D remains unclear. The CDR3 is made up of 11 amino acids. Between the trimmed V and J ends, which lost 0 bases and 5 bases, there was a span of 3 bases. The germline gives CDR1 DFQATT, CDR2 SNEGSKA (reference sequence). CDR3 sequence (DNA): TGCAGTGCTAGAGAGGTAGATACGCAGTATTTT. Translating it yields CSAREVDTQYF.

The V gene is TRBV7-2, the J gene TRBJ2-7; 9 nucleotides align to TRBD1. Germline trimming cut 3 bases from V and 3 bases from J; bases unmatched to any gene: 3. In germline, CDR1 is SGHTA, CDR2 FQGNSA. The CDR3 contains 14 residues. The DNA of the CDR3 is TGTGCCAGCAGCTTTGGGACAGGGAACTACGAGCAGTACTTC. The encoded protein is CASSFGTGNYEQYF.

The gene calls are TRBV7-9 and TRBJ2-5; D uncertain. In germline, CDR1 is SEHNR, CDR2 FQNEAQ (reference sequence). The CDR3 is 15 residues long. V lost 5 bases, J lost 5 bases, and 18 bases lay in between. CDR3 sequence reads: CASSRTESRGETQYF. In DNA, the CDR3 is TGTGCCAGCAGCCGGACGGAATCAAGAGGCGAGACCCAGTACTTC.

As concerns this clonotype: An end of the junction differs from the germline gene, which may be a read error. The chain has TRBV9 and TRBJ2-1; D gene uncertain. This CDR3 comprises 13 residues. Germline CDR1 and CDR2: SGDLS and YYNGEE. CDR3 DNA: TGTGCCGGCAGCGTAGCCTCTTACAATGAGCAGTTCTTC. It encodes CAGSVASYNEQFF.

This clonotype occurred a few times. The J gene is TRBJ2-7, the V gene TRBV7-2; either TRBD1 or TRBD2 may supply D (5 bases each). Trimming took 3 bases from V and 0 from J, leaving 12 bases between them. The CDR3 is made up of 15 amino acids. The germline CDR1 and CDR2 sequences are SGHTA and FQGNSA. CDR3 DNA: TGTGCCAGCAGCTTTGGGACCGTAAGCTCCTACGAGCAGTACTTC. Translation: CASSFGTVSSYEQYF.

The V gene is TRBV12-3 or TRBV12-4, the J gene TRBJ2-7; D is unclear. The CDR3 loop spans 11 amino acids. V lost 6 bases and J lost 6, with 9 bases in between. The CDR3 reads CASSKVGEQYF. In DNA form, the CDR3 reads TGTGCCAGCAGCAAGGTCGGCGAGCAGTACTTC.

This clonotype has only a few counts. The chain couples TRBV4-1 to TRBJ2-3; a possible D gene is TRBD2 (5 bases). The germline gives CDR1 MGHRA, CDR2 YSYEKL. Trimming removed 1 base at V and 5 bases at J, with 10 bases between. The CDR3 consists of 14 residues. Here the CDR3 reads CASSQGPGLDTQYF. The CDR3 DNA reads as TGCGCCAGCAGCCAAGGGCCGGGATTAGATACGCAGTATTTT.

This clonotype occurred a few times. The rearrangement links TRBV10-3 to TRBJ2-7, with TRBD1 identical over 8 bases. Germline values: CDR1 ENHRY, CDR2 SYGVKD. After removal of 3 bases from V and 2 bases from J, the junction contained 3 bases not matched to a gene. The CDR3 is made up of 14 amino acids. CDR3 protein: CAISDGQGTYEQYF. Written as DNA, the CDR3 is TGTGCCATCAGTGATGGACAGGGTACCTACGAGCAGTACTTC.

Written as DNA, the CDR3 is TGCAGCGGCGACAGGGACTCCTACGAGCAGTACTTC. Translated, it gives CSGDRDSYEQYF. The chain couples TRBV20-1 to TRBJ2-7, with 7 bases lining up with TRBD1. The CDR3 is 12 amino acids. Germline assignment: CDR1 DFQATT and CDR2 SNEGSKA (reference sequence).

This clonotype was detected ten times or more. This chain connects TRBV4-2 to TRBJ1-1; D unresolved. Trimming removed 0 bases at V and 3 bases at J, with 14 bases between. The CDR3 totals 16 residues. From germline, CDR1 is LGHNA and CDR2 YNFKEQ. CDR3 nucleotide sequence: TGTGCCAGCAGCCAAGAACTCCGCAGCAGGTACACTGAAGCTTTCTTT. Translated: CASSQELRSRYTEAFF.

J is TRBJ2-3 and V is TRBV20-1; D is unclear. V was pared by 3 bases and J by 2 bases, with 12 bases between. Germline V gene sequence: CDR1 DFQATT, CDR2 SNEGSKA (reference sequence). The CDR3 contains 14 residues. In DNA form, the CDR3 reads TGCAGTGCTAGCGGTGAAGGGCACACAGATACGCAGTATTTT. It translates to CSASGEGHTDTQYF.

The rearrangement links TRBV4-3 to TRBJ1-4, with 8 bases aligning to TRBD1. Per the germline V gene, CDR1 is LGHNA and CDR2 is YSLEER. The CDR3 is 14 residues long. Losses at the gene ends were 1 base for V and 7 bases for J; bases not matched to a gene: 2. The DNA for the CDR3 is TGCGCCAGCAGCCAAGGGGACAGGACTGAAAAACTGTTTTTT. Translating it yields CASSQGDRTEKLFF.

The chain is built from TRBV20-1 and TRBJ2-4; either TRBD1 or TRBD2 may supply D (5 bases each). Matching the DNA end better, TRBJ2-7 makes the J call doubtful. The CDR3 has 15 residues. Germline CDR1 reads DFQATT; CDR2 reads SNEGSKA (reference sequence). The CDR3 loop is CSAPRSRAGANEQYF. In nucleotides, the CDR3 is TGCAGTGCTCCGCGGAGCAGGGCCGGGGCGAACGAGCAGTACTTC.

This chain links TRBV20-1 with TRBJ1-5; tentative D call: TRBD1 (6 bases). The CDR3 totals 13 residues. From germline, CDR1 is DFQATT and CDR2 SNEGSKA (reference sequence). The V end was cut by 4 bases, the J end by 6 bases, with 13 bases between. The CDR3: CSAKRGGSQPQHF. CDR3 nucleotides: TGCAGTGCTAAAAGGGGGGGGAGTCAGCCCCAGCATTTT.